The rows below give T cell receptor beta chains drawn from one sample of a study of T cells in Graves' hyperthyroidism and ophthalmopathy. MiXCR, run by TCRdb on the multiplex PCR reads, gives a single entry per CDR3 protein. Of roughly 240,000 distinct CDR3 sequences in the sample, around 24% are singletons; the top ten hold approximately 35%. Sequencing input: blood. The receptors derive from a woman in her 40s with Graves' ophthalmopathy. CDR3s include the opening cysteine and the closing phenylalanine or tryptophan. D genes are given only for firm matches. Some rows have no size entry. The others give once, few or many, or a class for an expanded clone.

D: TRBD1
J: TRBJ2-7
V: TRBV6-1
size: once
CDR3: CASRTPDRGRTYEQYF
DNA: TGTGCCAGCAGGACCCCCGACAGGGGGCGGACCTACGAGCAGTACTTC

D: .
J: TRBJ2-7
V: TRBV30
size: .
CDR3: CAWSVGDGSYEQYF
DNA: TGTGCCTGGAGTGTAGGCGACGGATCCTACGAGCAGTACTTC

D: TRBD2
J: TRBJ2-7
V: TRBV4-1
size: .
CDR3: CASSQGRTSGDYEQYF
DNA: TGCGCCAGCAGCCAAGGACGGACTAGCGGGGACTACGAGCAGTACTTC

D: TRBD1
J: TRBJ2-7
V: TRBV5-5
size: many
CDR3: CASSTDRGVLRAQYF
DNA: TGTGCCAGCAGTACGGACAGGGGGGTCCTACGAGCACAGTACTTC

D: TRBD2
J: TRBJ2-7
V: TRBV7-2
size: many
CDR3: CASTPHRGGRGEQYF
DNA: TGTGCCAGCACCCCCCACCGGGGCGGGAGGGGCGAGCAGTACTTC

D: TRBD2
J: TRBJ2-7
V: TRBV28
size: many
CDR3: CASSPPAGVTYEQYF
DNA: TGTGCCAGCAGTCCCCCGGCGGGAGTCACCTACGAGCAGTACTTC

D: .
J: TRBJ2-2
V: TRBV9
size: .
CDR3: CASSPGPYTGELFF
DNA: TGTGCCAGCAGCCCCGGTCCGTACACCGGGGAGCTGTTTTTT

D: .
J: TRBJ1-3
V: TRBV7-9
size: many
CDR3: CASSASGDGNTIYF
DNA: TGTGCCAGCAGCGCAAGTGGGGACGGAAACACCATATATTTT

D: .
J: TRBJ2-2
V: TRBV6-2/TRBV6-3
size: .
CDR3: CASSQVSVAGELFF
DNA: TGTGCCAGCAGCCAAGTCAGTGTAGCCGGGGAGCTGTTTTTT

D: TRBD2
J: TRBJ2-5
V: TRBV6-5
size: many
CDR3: CASSYAWGGQETQYF
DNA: TGTGCCAGCAGTTACGCATGGGGGGGACAAGAGACCCAGTACTTC